The next 20 T cell receptor beta chains were all read from a single sample in a study of blood T cell repertoires in COVID-19 (TCRdb year 2020). Library prep was done by the immunoSEQ multiplex PCR assay. Here the immuneACCESS table is served through TCRdb, limited to in-frame sequences with V and J called. Missing clones are a known gap in these copies; in checked studies unresolved V genes cover under half, and the rest lacks a known reason. The sample has hundreds of thousands of clones on record, 80% to 90% of them singletons. The ten largest clones represent approximately 4.5% of the sample. Sample: peripheral blood. These receptors were collected from a woman aged 30 to 39 with acute or convalescent COVID-19.

The V call is TRBV9, the J call TRBJ2-1; weak D call: TRBD1 (6 bases). V gave up 3 bases and J gave up 7 bases, with 20 bases separating them. CDR3 length: 16 residues. Germline CDR1 reads SGDLS; CDR2 reads YYNGEE. The CDR3 spells CASSEALVGGSNEQFF. The CDR3 DNA sequence: TGTGCCAGCAGCGAGGCCCTAGTTGGGGGCTCAAATGAGCAGTTCTTC. The full variable domain, its missing parts supplied by reference TRBV9 and TRBJ2-1, is DSGVTQTPKHLITATGQRVTLRCSPRSGDLSVYWYQQSLDQGLQFLIQYYNGEERAKGNILERFSAQQFPDLHSELNLSSLELGDSALYFCASSEALVGGSNEQFFGPGTRLTVL.

V and J are TRBV5-6 and TRBJ2-4, with 10 bases lining up with TRBD1. Germline V gene data show CDR1 as SGHDT and CDR2 as YYEEEE. V gave up 2 bases and J gave up 14 bases; unmatched junction bases: 10. The CDR3 runs to 14 residues. In DNA, the CDR3 is TGTGCCAGCAGCTTCGGGACAGGGGAGGGGCGCGAGTACTTC. Translation: CASSFGTGEGREYF.

The V and J genes are TRBV18 and TRBJ2-1, with D possibly matching TRBD1 (5 bases). This CDR3 is 12 amino acids long. The germline V gene encodes CDR1 KGHSH and CDR2 LQKENI. The V end was cut by 3 bases, the J end by 9 bases, with 9 bases between. CDR3 in amino acids: CASSPQGSEQFF. In nucleotides, the CDR3 is TGTGCCAGCTCACCCCAGGGAAGTGAGCAGTTCTTC.

The chain joins TRBV11-2 to TRBJ2-5, with D uncertain. V was clipped by 6 bases and J by 3 bases, with 11 bases between them. Germline lookup yields CDR1 SGHAT and CDR2 FQNNGV. The CDR3 loop spans 13 amino acids. The CDR3: CASSSGIKETQYF. CDR3 nucleotides: TGTGCCAGCAGTTCAGGCATAAAAGAGACCCAGTACTTC.

V is TRBV2 and J is TRBJ1-2; 7 bases line up with TRBD1. The CDR3 is 13 residues long. CDR1 SNHLY and CDR2 FYNNEI come from the germline V gene. V was pared by 8 bases and J by 5 bases, with 8 bases of the junction left unmatched. The DNA of the CDR3 is TGTGCCAGCCAATTGGACAGGAGGTATGGCTACACCTTC. Its translation is CASQLDRRYGYTF.

This rearrangement joins TRBV27 to TRBJ2-1; D is ambiguous. V lost 6 bases to trimming and J lost 5 bases, with 5 bases between them. The CDR3 sequence is 11 residues long. CDR1 and CDR2 (germline): MNHEY, SMNVEV (reference sequence). For the CDR3, the DNA is TGTGCCAGCAGCCAGGACAATGAGCAGTTCTTC. Amino acid sequence: CASSQDNEQFF.

This chain links TRBV3-1 (or the pseudogene TRBV3-2) with TRBJ2-2, with D possibly TRBD2 on 6 matching bases. Germline lookup yields CDR1 LGHDT and CDR2 YNNKEL (reference sequence). Trimming pared 0 bases from V and 6 bases from J, leaving 14 bases between. This CDR3 is 16 amino acids long. The CDR3 nucleotides are TGTGCCAGCAGCCAAGACCTCGGGAGAGTCGCCGGGGAGCTGTTTTTT. The encoded protein is CASSQDLGRVAGELFF.

The CDR3 sequence: CASSPADTEAFF. CDR3 sequence (DNA): TGTGCCAGCAGCCCTGCGGACACTGAAGCTTTCTTT. The V call is TRBV7-9, the J call TRBJ1-1; no clear D gene. The CDR3 spans 12 residues. V lost 5 bases to trimming and J lost 3 bases, with 7 bases between them. Looked up from germline, CDR1 is SEHNR and CDR2 is FQNEAQ (reference sequence).

The V call is TRBV5-1, the J call TRBJ2-7; D possibly corresponds to TRBD2 (6 bases). CDR3 size: 14 residues. The V gene lost 2 bases and the J gene lost 3 bases, with 12 bases spanning the gap. From germline, CDR1 is SGHRS and CDR2 YFSETQ. The chain's CDR3 is CASSFGGIIYEQYF. The CDR3 nucleotides are TGCGCCAGCAGCTTCGGGGGAATTATCTACGAGCAGTACTTC.

V gene TRBV5-4 combines with J gene TRBJ1-3; D is uncertain. Germline loops: CDR1 SGHNT, CDR2 YYREEE (reference sequence). The length of the CDR3 is 16 residues. Trimming left V 4 bases short and J 2 bases short, with 16 bases between. The CDR3 reads CASSGGLLGTGNTIYF. For the CDR3, the DNA is TGTGCCAGCAGCGGCGGCCTCCTTGGCACTGGAAACACCATATATTTT.

The chain has TRBV24-1 and TRBJ1-5, with D possibly TRBD1 on 5 matching bases. Per germline, CDR1 KGHDR and CDR2 SFDVKD. This CDR3 spans 14 amino acids. V was cut by 2 bases and J by 4 bases, with 8 bases left in between. In DNA, the CDR3 is TGTGCCACCAGTGATTGGGCAGGGAATCAGCCCCAGCATTTT. It translates to CATSDWAGNQPQHF.

This chain joins TRBV7-3 and TRBJ2-3, with 7 bases lining up with TRBD1. This CDR3 has 14 residues. The germline CDR1 and CDR2 sequences are SGHTA and FQGTGA. V shed 5 bases, J shed 2 bases, and the junction held 4 bases outside the gene matches. In nucleotides, the CDR3 is TGTGCCAGCAGCAGAGGACAGGCCACAGATACGCAGTATTTT. Translation: CASSRGQATDTQYF.

The V gene is TRBV28, the J gene TRBJ1-1; TRBD1 matches at 7 bases. Germline CDR1 and CDR2: MDHEN and SYDVKM. The CDR3 extends over 16 amino acids. Unmatched junction bases numbered 11, after V lost 6 bases and J lost 1 base. In DNA form, the CDR3 reads TGTGCCAGCAGCCCAAGCCGACAGGGTAGGAACACTGAAGCTTTCTTT. Its translation: CASSPSRQGRNTEAFF.

V and J are TRBV12-3 or TRBV12-4 and TRBJ2-5; D perhaps matches TRBD1 (6 bases). V lost 6 bases and J 10 bases, leaving 15 bases between the germline ends. This CDR3 is built from 12 residues. The CDR3 loop is CASSEAGENQYF. DNA for the CDR3: TGTGCCAGCAGCGAGGCAGGGGAAAACCAGTACTTC.

The CDR3 DNA reads as TGTGCCAGCAGCTTGGAACGCGGGAGCCCTCAGCCCCAGCATTTT. Translated: CASSLERGSPQPQHF. The gene calls are TRBV5-6 and TRBJ1-5, with unresolved D. CDR1 and CDR2 (germline): SGHDT, YYEEEE. The CDR3 totals 15 residues. The ends were cut back, 0 bases at V and 6 bases at J, with 13 bases in the middle.

The CDR3 protein is CASSEGRISGNTIYF. CDR3 bases: TGTGCCAGCAGTGAAGGGCGGATCTCTGGAAACACCATATATTTT. V and J are TRBV6-1 and TRBJ1-3; unclear D gene. Germline values: CDR1 MNHNS, CDR2 SASEGT. This CDR3 contains 15 residues. V lost 1 base, J lost 0 bases, and 7 bases lay in between.

The J gene is TRBJ2-5, the V gene TRBV29-1; TRBD1 might be the D (6 bases). Per germline, CDR1 SQVTM and CDR2 ANQGSEA. CDR3 size: 13 residues. V gave up 5 bases and J gave up 5 bases, with 15 bases separating them. The CDR3 DNA sequence: TGCAGCGTTAGGAAACAGGGTGTCGAGACCCAGTACTTC. Its protein is CSVRKQGVETQYF.

The V gene is TRBV5-4, the J gene TRBJ2-7, with 10 nucleotides matching TRBD2. Germline values: CDR1 SGHNT, CDR2 YYREEE (reference sequence). CDR3 length equals 15 residues. V lost 3 bases and J lost 6; bases outside the gene matches: 9. The CDR3 DNA reads as TGTGCCAGCAGCTCCGGGACTAGCGTATGGGTCGAGCAGTACTTC. Translating gives CASSSGTSVWVEQYF.

The chain has TRBV5-1 and TRBJ2-5; TRBD1 agrees at 8 bases. The J segment lost 4 bases and the V segment lost 4 bases, leaving 9 bases of the junction unmatched. Germline CDR1 reads SGHRS; CDR2 reads YFSETQ. The CDR3 sequence is 15 residues long. In nucleotides, the CDR3 is TGCGCCAGCAGCCGAGCTACAGGGGGAAGAGAGACCCAGTACTTC. This translates into CASSRATGGRETQYF. Full variable domain (missing parts from reference TRBV5-1 and TRBJ2-5): KAGVTQTPRYLIKTRGQQVTLSCSPISGHRSVSWYQQTPGQGLQFLFEYFSETQRNKGNFPGRFSGRQFSNSRSEMNVSTLELGDSALYLCASSRATGGRETQYFGPGTRLLVL.

The rearrangement uses TRBV2 and TRBJ1-1; 8 bases match TRBD1. The germline V gene encodes CDR1 SNHLY and CDR2 FYNNEI. The CDR3 extends over 14 amino acids. V trimming: 5 bases; J trimming: 3 bases; junction bases outside the gene matches: 5. The CDR3 region is CASSSGQGDTEAFF. CDR3 bases: TGTGCCAGCAGTAGCGGACAGGGCGACACTGAAGCTTTCTTT.